This T cell receptor (beta chain) was sequenced in a study of T cell changes during pregnancy in multiple sclerosis. Germline V gives CDR1 KGHSH, CDR2 LQKENI. The V and J ends lost 6 bases and 0 bases, in that order; junction bases with no gene match: 3. This CDR3 has 15 residues. TCRdb's table, derived via immunoSEQ multiplex PCR, lists solely in-frame clones and lacks some. The sample shows 13,000 or so clones, 85% to 95% of them seen only once. The source of this sequence is a female donor in good health, enrolled as a control in a pregnancy study. The J gene is TRBJ1-3, the V gene TRBV18; 9 bases are shared with TRBD1. The sample in question was peripheral blood, obtained in the second trimester of pregnancy. CDR3 protein: CASSPGQGSGNTIYF. CDR3 in DNA: TGTGCCAGCTCCCCGGGACAGGGCTCTGGAAACACCATATATTTT.